The present T cell receptor (beta chain) was sequenced within a study of spatial heterogeneity in lung cancer. Looking at the study overall: Detected beta-chain sequences consistently exceeded alpha-chain sequences. From matched bulk RNA-seq came a T cell module score, which showed a strong correlation with TCR transcript counts in tumor regions.

By frequency in the sample, this clonotype is medium-sized. Its matching antigen is unknown. This beta chain was picked up by a library intended for alpha chains and is off target, so its count carries little meaning. Stated time point: sample taken at primary tumor resection. Extraction of whole RNA from tumor, nontumor lung or frozen PBMC preceded unsorted sequencing. A distinct unique molecular identifier was carried by each TCR cDNA molecule. Via MiXCR, TCRdb re-called the 5' RACE reads, giving one row per CDR3 protein. The sample has roughly 3,800 distinct CDR3 sequences, roughly 5% seen once. Findings and caveats of the study: It was found that expanded intratumoral alpha and beta TCR counts tracked tumor mutation counts.

The clonotype comes from a female donor with early-stage non-small cell lung cancer. Sample: lung tumor tissue, taken at surgery.

This chain's CDR3 is CASSYTGVGQPQHF. CDR3 DNA sequence: TGTGCCAGCAGCTATACAGGGGTGGGTCAGCCCCAGCATTTT. The chain recombines TRBV7-2 with TRBJ1-5, with 7 nucleotides matching TRBD1. The CDR3 totals 14 residues. Germline lookup yields CDR1 SGHTA and CDR2 FQGNSA. J was trimmed by 6 bases and V by 4 bases; bases with no gene match: 6.